The TCR beta chain described here comes from a study of T cell responses to AZD1222 COVID-19 vaccine. J lost 0 bases, V lost 2 bases, and 7 bases had no gene match. Per the germline V gene, CDR1 is MDHEN and CDR2 is SYDVKM. This CDR3 is built from 18 residues. Study outcomes and limitations: Researchers took repertoire samples only after the peak T cell response had come.

There are many counts of this clone. Antigen specificity is unknown. The data were produced by immunoSEQ multiplex PCR, yet TCRdb's version contains in-frame clones alone and is incomplete. In the table there are 100,000 to 150,000 clones, around 82% of which are singletons. The chain combines TRBV28 with TRBJ1-6, with 7 bases aligning to TRBD1. The receptor was derived from an adult in good health. The sequenced sample was peripheral blood, obtained on day 0 of AZD1222 vaccination. CDR3 nucleotide sequence: TGTGCCAGCAGTTTACTGGGACAGTGGAACTCCTATAATTCACCCCTCCACTTT. It yields the protein CASSLLGQWNSYNSPLHF. The full variable domain, its missing parts supplied by reference TRBV28 and TRBJ1-6, is DVKVTQSSRYLVKRTGEKVFLECVQDMDHENMFWYRQDPGLGLRLIYFSYDVKMKEKGDIPEGYSVSREKKERFSLILESASTNQTSMYLCASSLLGQWNSYNSPLHFGNGTRLTVT.